Sequencing of this TCR beta chain was carried out in a study of T cell changes during pregnancy in multiple sclerosis. Trimming at V came to 4 bases and at J to 2 bases, leaving 8 bases not matched to a gene. The CDR3 contains 16 residues. Germline CDR1 reads SGHRS; CDR2 reads YFSETQ. Profiled with immunoSEQ multiplex PCR; TCRdb holds only in-frame clones, not every one. This sample carries fewer than 70,000 clones, approximately 92% of them seen once, and the ten largest clones take approximately 1.5%. Specimen: peripheral blood, collected in the second trimester of pregnancy. The gene calls are TRBV5-1 and TRBJ2-3, with TRBD1 matching 9 bases. The TCR comes from a female donor with multiple sclerosis, enrolled in a pregnancy study. CDR3 residues: CASSATGGFVTDTQYF. Written as DNA, the CDR3 is TGCGCCAGCAGCGCAACAGGGGGCTTTGTCACAGATACGCAGTATTTT.